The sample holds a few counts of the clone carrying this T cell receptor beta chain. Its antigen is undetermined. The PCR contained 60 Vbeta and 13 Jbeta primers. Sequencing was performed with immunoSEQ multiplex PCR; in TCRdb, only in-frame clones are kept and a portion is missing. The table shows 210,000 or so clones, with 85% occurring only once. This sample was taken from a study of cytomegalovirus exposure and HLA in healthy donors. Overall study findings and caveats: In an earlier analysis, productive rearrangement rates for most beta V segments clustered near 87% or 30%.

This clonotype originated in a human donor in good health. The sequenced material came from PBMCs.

The CDR3 nucleotides read TGTGCCAGTAGTCTCGGGACTGAAGCTTTCTTT. This translates into CASSLGTEAFF. This chain connects TRBV19 to TRBJ1-1; D ambiguous. The CDR3 has 11 amino acids. The ends were cut back, 5 bases at V and 5 bases at J, with 6 bases in the middle. The germline CDR1 and CDR2 sequences are LNHDA and SQIVND (reference sequence).